This T cell receptor (beta chain) was sequenced for a study of blood T cell repertoires in COVID-19 (dated by TCRdb to the early 2020s). Broadly, across the study: Samples from collaborators originated in the United States, Italy and Spain and spanned both the acute and convalescent phases of COVID-19. Subjects who had been exposed to COVID-19, were actively infected with it, or had recovered from it provided the deeply sampled blood TCRbeta repertoires that made up the dataset. Samples came from the ongoing ImmuneRACE study (first 160 participants) plus 1,254 subjects from 6 global collaborators. Nearly every sample came with metadata listing a de-identified subject ID, COVID-19 status, age in years and sex. The repertoires were released in a freely available public database meant as a resource for research on the immune response to SARS-CoV-2. HLA class I and class II types, where available, came from metadata supplied by the sample provider rather than from assay-based typing. The prospective study material was composed of cDNA or gDNA derived from T cells, B-cell-depleted T cells, or PBMCs. The paper as a whole reports these results and caveats: Clinical and demographic metadata were provided uncurated, with the amount varying by source and participant.

The immunoSEQ Assay, a bias-controlled multiplex PCR, was used to amplify TCRbeta CDR3 regions from genomic DNA. The paper's data handling went like this. The number of nucleated cells in each sample was estimated from the amplification of reference gene primers within the assay. Sequence reads were collapsed and filtered to measure the absolute abundance of every unique TCRbeta CDR3 rearrangement. For each sample, productive Simpson clonality was calculated as the square root of Simpson's diversity index across productive rearrangements. In its TCRdb copy, this immuneACCESS table keeps in-frame sequences only and misses some clones. Where compared with another copy, unresolved V genes explain less than half of these, and the others have no known cause. Clone size and V and J calls were adopted from that table, with D and trimming inferred from the DNA. In all, the sample holds tens of thousands of clones, and roughly 87% of those were seen once. In total, the top ten clones hold roughly 15% of the sample.

On this clone: No antigen is known for it. No quality values exist for individual bases; no much larger clone is one base distant.

There are 16 amino acids in the CDR3, from cysteine to phenylalanine inclusive. The retained sequence is limited to the CDR3, 48 bases, with the frame set at the first base. Looking up the germline V gene yields CDR1 MNHEY and CDR2 SVGEGT. Trimming leaves V shorter by 5 bases and J shorter by 0 bases, with the junction holding 6 bases beyond the gene matches. The collaborating institutions used their own protocols to collect whole blood in K2EDTA tubes. For TCRbeta analysis, collaborator samples were shipped as frozen whole blood, as isolated PBMCs, or as DNA extracted from either sample type. The sample comprised peripheral blood. The clonotype was recovered from a woman of 80 years or more with acute or convalescent COVID-19. The chain was built from TRBV6-2 or TRBV6-3 and TRBJ2-1; the central 8 bases match TRBD2. CDR3 reads: CASSVPSGHSYNEQFF. The nucleotide sequence reads TGTGCCAGCAGTGTACCTAGCGGGCACTCCTACAATGAGCAGTTCTTC.